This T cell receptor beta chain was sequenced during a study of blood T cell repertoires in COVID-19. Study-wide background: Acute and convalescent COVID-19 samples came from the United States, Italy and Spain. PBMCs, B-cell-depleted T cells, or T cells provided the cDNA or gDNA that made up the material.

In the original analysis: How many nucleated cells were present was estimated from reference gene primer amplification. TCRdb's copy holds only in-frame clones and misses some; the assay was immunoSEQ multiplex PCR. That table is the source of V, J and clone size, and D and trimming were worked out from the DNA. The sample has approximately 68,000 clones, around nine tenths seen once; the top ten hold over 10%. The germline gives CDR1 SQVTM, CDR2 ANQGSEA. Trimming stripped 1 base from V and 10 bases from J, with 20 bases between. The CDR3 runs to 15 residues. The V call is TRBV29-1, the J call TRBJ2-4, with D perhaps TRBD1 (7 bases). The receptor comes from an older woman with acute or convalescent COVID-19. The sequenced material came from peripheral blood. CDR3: CSVEGTGGIGGIQYF. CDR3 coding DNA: TGCAGCGTTGAAGGGACAGGAGGGATTGGCGGGATTCAGTACTTC.